This is a list of T cell receptor beta chains from one sample in a study of cytomegalovirus exposure and HLA in healthy donors. Clones were read by immunoSEQ multiplex PCR, and TCRdb kept only the in-frame ones, dropping some. This sample has 200,000 to 250,000 clones, with 76% found just once. The specimen sequenced was PBMCs. The receptors here all came from a man aged 18 to 30 in good health and CMV-seronegative. CDR3s include the opening cysteine and the closing phenylalanine or tryptophan. A D gene is named only where the DNA matches it firmly. The size entry is marked missing in some rows and otherwise reads once, few, many or a size class.

d_call	v_call	clone_size	j_call	cdr3_nt	cdr3_aa
.	TRBV5-6	.	TRBJ2-4	TGTGCCAGCAGCCCCGGGGGATCTATAGCCAAAAACATTCAGTACTTC	CASSPGGSIAKNIQYF
TRBD2	TRBV30	.	TRBJ2-2	TGTGCATACAGTGGCGGGAGGGCCTATAGGATCGGGGAGCTGTTTTTT	CAYSGGRAYRIGELFF
.	TRBV28	.	TRBJ1-5	TGTGCCAGCAGTCAAATTAGCAGCAATCAGCCCCAGCATTTT	CASSQISSNQPQHF
.	TRBV2	.	TRBJ1-5	TGTGCCAGCAGTGAAGGTATTAATCAGCCCCAGCATTTT	CASSEGINQPQHF
TRBD1	TRBV19	.	TRBJ2-7	TGTGCCAGTAGTACTATCTTTCGACAGGGCCTCTCTAGCCCCAACTACGAGCAGTACTTC	CASSTIFRQGLSSPNYEQYF
.	TRBV28	.	TRBJ2-2	TGTGCCAGCCTAAAGGCGGCCGGGGAGCTGTTTTTT	CASLKAAGELFF
TRBD1	TRBV6-1	.	TRBJ1-5	TGTGCCAGCAGCCCTACAGGGGACAGCAATCAGCCCCAGCATTTT	CASSPTGDSNQPQHF
.	TRBV4-1	.	TRBJ1-2	TGCGCCAGCAGCCGATCAATTCCCCGGGTGTCTCAGGGTGTGGTTGGCTACACCTTC	CASSRSIPRVSQGVVGYTF
.	TRBV5-6	.	TRBJ2-7	TGTGCCAGCAGCTTTGGGACAACCTACGAGCAGTACTTC	CASSFGTTYEQYF
.	TRBV29-1	.	TRBJ1-4	TGCAGCGTTCTTGGGTCCCGGACACAGGACGAAAAACTGTTTTTT	CSVLGSRTQDEKLFF
TRBD1	TRBV5-4	.	TRBJ1-2	TGTGCCAGCAGCTCGGGACAGGGCTCACATGGCTACACCTTC	CASSSGQGSHGYTF
.	TRBV5-4	.	TRBJ2-3	TGTGCCAGCAGCTTGCCGGGCACAGATACGCAGTATTTT	CASSLPGTDTQYF
.	TRBV18	.	TRBJ2-7	TGTGCCAGCTCACCGATACGGGACTCGCCTTACTACGAGCAGTACTTC	CASSPIRDSPYYEQYF
.	TRBV19	few	TRBJ2-7	TGTGCCAGTAGTTCTCCAGACGGGAGATCCTACGAGCAGTACTTC	CASSSPDGRSYEQYF
TRBD2	TRBV5-1	few	TRBJ2-7	TGCGCCAGCAGCTTGGCTCCGGGACTAGGAGTCTACGAGCAGTACTTC	CASSLAPGLGVYEQYF
TRBD2	TRBV5-1	.	TRBJ2-7	TGCGCCAGCGCGGGAGGAGCCTACGAGCAGTACTTC	CASAGGAYEQYF
.	TRBV6-5	.	TRBJ1-2	TGTGCCAGCAGTTACTGGGCAGGACTTCACTATGGCTACACCTTC	CASSYWAGLHYGYTF
TRBD1	TRBV11-2	few	TRBJ2-7	TGTGCCAGCAGCTACAGACAGGGTCGGAGCTACGAGCAGTACTTC	CASSYRQGRSYEQYF
.	TRBV27	.	TRBJ2-7	TGTGCCGTGGGGGGTTTCTACGGGAGAGAAAACTCCTACGAGCAGTACTTC	CAVGGFYGRENSYEQYF
.	TRBV5-6	few	TRBJ2-7	TGTGCCAGCAGCCCGGTGATAGGACAGTTCCCCTACGAGCAGTACTTC	CASSPVIGQFPYEQYF
TRBD1	TRBV6-1	.	TRBJ1-6	TGTGCCAGCAGGGCAGGACAGGCTGGGTCACCCCTCCACTTT	CASRAGQAGSPLHF
.	TRBV30	.	TRBJ1-5	TGTGCCTGGAGTGTAGGGGTTGGGAATCAGCCCCAGCATTTT	CAWSVGVGNQPQHF
.	TRBV9	once	TRBJ1-1	TGTGCCAGCAGCGTAGCTGGGAAGGGGTTGAACACTGAAGCTTTCTTT	CASSVAGKGLNTEAFF
TRBD1	TRBV30	.	TRBJ2-7	TGTGCCTGGAGGGACAGGAGATTCTACGAGCAGTACTTC	CAWRDRRFYEQYF
.	TRBV11-2	few	TRBJ1-1	TGTGCCAGCAGCCCGACGAACAGAGTCTGGGCTTTCTTT	CASSPTNRVWAFF
TRBD1	TRBV9	.	TRBJ2-4	TGTGCCAGCAGCGTAGAGCAAAGGGGGCAAAACATTCAGTACTTC	CASSVEQRGQNIQYF
.	TRBV25-1	.	TRBJ1-1	TGTGCCAGCACCTCTCCCTATGTCCAGGTGTTT	CASTSPYVQVF
.	TRBV6-5	.	TRBJ2-7	TGTGCCAGCAGCCCAGCCAACTACGAGCAGTACTTC	CASSPANYEQYF
TRBD2	TRBV7-7	.	TRBJ2-5	TGTGCTAGCAGCCCCACAAGAGGGCGGGAGAGTTTTGGTGAGACCCAGTACTTC	CASSPTRGRESFGETQYF
TRBD1	TRBV7-9	.	TRBJ1-3	TGTGCCAGCAGCGCCGGACATCAGGGGGCTGGAAACACCATATATTTT	CASSAGHQGAGNTIYF
TRBD1	TRBV27	.	TRBJ1-2	TGTGCCAGCAGTCCAAGGACAGGGGTAAATGGCTACACCTTC	CASSPRTGVNGYTF
.	TRBV18	.	TRBJ2-3	TGTGCCAGCTCACCTAGGGGTTCAGATACGCAGTATTTT	CASSPRGSDTQYF
TRBD1	TRBV10-3	.	TRBJ1-3	TGTGCCACCAAAGGGACAGGGAGAGTTGGAAACACCATATATTTT	CATKGTGRVGNTIYF
TRBD1	TRBV7-9	.	TRBJ1-6	TGTGCCAGCAGCTCCCGGGGACAGGGATTCTCCTCACCCCTCCACTTT	CASSSRGQGFSSPLHF
.	TRBV4-2	.	TRBJ1-5	TGTGCCAGCAGCCAAGTCGGTGGGGAGGGTCAGCCCCAGCATTTT	CASSQVGGEGQPQHF
.	TRBV7-8	.	TRBJ1-3	TGTGCCAGCAGCTTAATGCAGGGTCAAAACACCATATATTTT	CASSLMQGQNTIYF
TRBD1	TRBV5-1	.	TRBJ2-5	TGCGCCAGCAGCCTCTCTGGACAGGCGGTCCAAGAGACCCAGTACTTC	CASSLSGQAVQETQYF
.	TRBV6-5	many	TRBJ1-1	TGTGCCAGCAGTTACTCAATCAACACGAACACTGAAGCTTTCTTT	CASSYSINTNTEAFF
.	TRBV6-5	.	TRBJ1-4	TGTGCCAGCAGTTCTTCCCGACTAGCAACTAATGAAAAACTGTTTTTT	CASSSSRLATNEKLFF
TRBD1	TRBV4-1	.	TRBJ1-6	TGCGCCAGCAGCCTTACCCCGGGACAGGGGAGCTCCTATAATTCACCCCTCCACTTT	CASSLTPGQGSSYNSPLHF